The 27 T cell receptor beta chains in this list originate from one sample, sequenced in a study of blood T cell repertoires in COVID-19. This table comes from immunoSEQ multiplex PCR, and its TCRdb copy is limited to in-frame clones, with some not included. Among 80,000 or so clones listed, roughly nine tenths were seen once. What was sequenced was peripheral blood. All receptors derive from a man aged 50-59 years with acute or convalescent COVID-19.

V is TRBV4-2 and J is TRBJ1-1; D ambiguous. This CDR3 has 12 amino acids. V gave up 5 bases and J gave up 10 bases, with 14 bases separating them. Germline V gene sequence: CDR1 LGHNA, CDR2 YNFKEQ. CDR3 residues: CASSGGQSRAFF. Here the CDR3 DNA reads TGTGCCAGCAGCGGAGGTCAGTCAAGAGCTTTCTTT.

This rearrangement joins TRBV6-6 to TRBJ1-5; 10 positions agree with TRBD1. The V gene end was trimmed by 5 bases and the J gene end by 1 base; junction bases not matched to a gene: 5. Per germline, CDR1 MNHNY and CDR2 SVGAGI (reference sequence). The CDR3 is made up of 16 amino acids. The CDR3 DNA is TGTGCCAGCAGTCTCAGACAGGGGGCAAGCAATCAGCCCCAGCATTTT. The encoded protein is CASSLRQGASNQPQHF.

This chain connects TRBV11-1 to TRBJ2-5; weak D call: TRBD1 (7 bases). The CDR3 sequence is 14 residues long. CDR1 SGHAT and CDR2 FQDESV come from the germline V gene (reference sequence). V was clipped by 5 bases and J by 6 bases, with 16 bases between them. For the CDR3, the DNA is TGTGCCAGCAGCATGCCGACAGGGAGGCAGACCCAGTACTTC. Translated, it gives CASSMPTGRQTQYF.

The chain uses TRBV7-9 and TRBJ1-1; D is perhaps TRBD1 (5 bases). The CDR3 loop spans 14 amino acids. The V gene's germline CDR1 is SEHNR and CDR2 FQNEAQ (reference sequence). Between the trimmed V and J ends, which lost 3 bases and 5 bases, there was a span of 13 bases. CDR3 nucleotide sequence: TGTGCCAGCAGCTTCGCCAGGGTGGGGACTGAAGCTTTCTTT. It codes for CASSFARVGTEAFF.

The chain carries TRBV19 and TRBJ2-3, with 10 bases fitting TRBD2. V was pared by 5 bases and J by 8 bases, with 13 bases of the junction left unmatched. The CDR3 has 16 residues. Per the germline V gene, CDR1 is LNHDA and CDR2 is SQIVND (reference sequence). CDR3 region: CASSAASGGTLGTQYF. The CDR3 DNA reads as TGTGCCAGTAGTGCCGCTAGCGGGGGAACACTCGGTACGCAGTATTTT.

CDR3 sequence: CASRGDLSPGEKLFF. The DNA of the CDR3 is TGTGCCAGCAGGGGGGACTTGAGCCCGGGGGAAAAACTGTTTTTT. J is TRBJ1-4 and V is TRBV6-5, with D possibly being TRBD1 (5 bases). There are 15 residues in the CDR3. The V end was cut by 6 bases, the J end by 8 bases, with 19 bases between. Looked up from germline, CDR1 is MNHEY and CDR2 is SVGAGI.

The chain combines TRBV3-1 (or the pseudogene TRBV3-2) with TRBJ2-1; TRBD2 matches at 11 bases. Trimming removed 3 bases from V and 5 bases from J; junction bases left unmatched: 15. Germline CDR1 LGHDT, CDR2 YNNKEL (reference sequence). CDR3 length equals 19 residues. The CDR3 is CASSHKGLRTSGYNNEQFF. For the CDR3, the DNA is TGTGCCAGCAGCCACAAGGGGCTCAGGACTAGCGGGTATAACAATGAGCAGTTCTTC.

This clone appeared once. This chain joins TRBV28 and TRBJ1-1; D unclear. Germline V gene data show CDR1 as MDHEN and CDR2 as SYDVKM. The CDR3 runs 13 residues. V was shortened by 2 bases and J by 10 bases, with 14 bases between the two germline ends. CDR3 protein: CASSLDEAVGAFF. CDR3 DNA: TGTGCCAGCAGTTTAGATGAGGCAGTGGGAGCTTTCTTT.

The CDR3 DNA sequence: TGTGCCAGCAGTTCGCCGGGCGCGGGAGGGCGGGAGACCCAGTACTTC. It is translated as CASSSPGAGGRETQYF. This sequence joins TRBV28 and TRBJ2-5, with 9 bases lining up with TRBD2. CDR1 is MDHEN and CDR2 is SYDVKM in the germline V gene. Trimming at V came to 4 bases and at J to 5 bases, leaving 11 bases not matched to a gene. The CDR3 consists of 16 residues.

DNA for the CDR3: TGCGCCAGCAGCCAAGACGGCCCGGACAGCTCTGGAAACACCATATATTTT. This sequence encodes CASSQDGPDSSGNTIYF. V gene TRBV4-3 combines with J gene TRBJ1-3; a possible D gene is TRBD1 (6 bases). This CDR3 is built from 17 residues. Germline CDR1 LGHNA, CDR2 YSLEER. Deletions cut 0 bases from V and 0 bases from J, with 12 bases between.

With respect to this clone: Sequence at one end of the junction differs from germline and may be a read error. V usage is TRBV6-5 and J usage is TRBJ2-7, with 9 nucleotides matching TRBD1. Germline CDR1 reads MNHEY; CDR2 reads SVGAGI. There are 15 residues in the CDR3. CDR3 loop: CASSNSGTGNYEQYF. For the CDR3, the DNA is TGTGCCAGCAGTAACTCCGGGACAGGGAACTACGAGCAGTACTTC.

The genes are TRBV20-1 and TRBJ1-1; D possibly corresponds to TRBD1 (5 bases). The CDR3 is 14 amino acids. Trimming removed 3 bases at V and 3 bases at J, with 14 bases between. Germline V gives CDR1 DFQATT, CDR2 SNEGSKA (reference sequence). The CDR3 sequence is CSASWVNRHTEAFF. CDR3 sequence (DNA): TGCAGTGCTAGTTGGGTAAACAGGCACACTGAAGCTTTCTTT.

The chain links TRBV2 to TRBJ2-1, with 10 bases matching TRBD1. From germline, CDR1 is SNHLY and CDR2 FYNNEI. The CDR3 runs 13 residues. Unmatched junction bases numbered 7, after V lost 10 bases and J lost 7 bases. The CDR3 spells CANRDRGINEQFF. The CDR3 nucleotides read TGTGCCAACCGGGACAGGGGAATAAATGAGCAGTTCTTC. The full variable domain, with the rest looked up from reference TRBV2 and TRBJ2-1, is EPEVTQTPSHQVTQMGQEVILRCVPISNHLYFYWYRQILGQKVEFLVSFYNNEISEKSEIFDDQFSVERPDGSNFTLKIRSTKLEDSAMYFCANRDRGINEQFFGPGTRLTVL.

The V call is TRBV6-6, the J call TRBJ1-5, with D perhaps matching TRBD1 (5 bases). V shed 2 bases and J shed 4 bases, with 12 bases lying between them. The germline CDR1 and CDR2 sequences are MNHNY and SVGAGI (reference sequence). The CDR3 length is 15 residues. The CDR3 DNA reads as TGTGCCAGCAGTTACGGCAGGGCGAAAAATCAGCCCCAGCATTTT. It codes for CASSYGRAKNQPQHF.

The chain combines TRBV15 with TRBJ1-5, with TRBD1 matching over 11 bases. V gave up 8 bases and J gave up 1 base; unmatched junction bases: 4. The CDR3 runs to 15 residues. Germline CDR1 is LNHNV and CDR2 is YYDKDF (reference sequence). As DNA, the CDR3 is TGTGCCACCGGGACAGGGGGTTGGAGCAATCAGCCCCAGCATTTT. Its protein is CATGTGGWSNQPQHF.

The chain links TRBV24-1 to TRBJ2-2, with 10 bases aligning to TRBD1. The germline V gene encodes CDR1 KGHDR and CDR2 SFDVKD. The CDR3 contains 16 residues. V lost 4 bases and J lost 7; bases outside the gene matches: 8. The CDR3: CATSDQGQGQGGELFF. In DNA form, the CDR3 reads TGTGCCACCAGTGACCAGGGACAGGGGCAAGGCGGGGAGCTGTTTTTT.

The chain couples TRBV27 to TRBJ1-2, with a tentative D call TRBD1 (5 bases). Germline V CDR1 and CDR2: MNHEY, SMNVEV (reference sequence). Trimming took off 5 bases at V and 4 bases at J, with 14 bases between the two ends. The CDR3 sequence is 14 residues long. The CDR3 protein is CASSRQPGGYGYTF. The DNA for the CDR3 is TGTGCCAGCAGTCGACAGCCAGGCGGCTATGGCTACACCTTC.

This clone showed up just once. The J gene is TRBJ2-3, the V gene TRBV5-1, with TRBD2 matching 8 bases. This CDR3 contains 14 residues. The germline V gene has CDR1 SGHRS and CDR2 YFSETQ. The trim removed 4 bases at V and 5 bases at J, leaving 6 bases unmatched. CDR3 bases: TGCGCCAGCAGCCGAGCGGGAGCTGGAGATACGCAGTATTTT. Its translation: CASSRAGAGDTQYF.

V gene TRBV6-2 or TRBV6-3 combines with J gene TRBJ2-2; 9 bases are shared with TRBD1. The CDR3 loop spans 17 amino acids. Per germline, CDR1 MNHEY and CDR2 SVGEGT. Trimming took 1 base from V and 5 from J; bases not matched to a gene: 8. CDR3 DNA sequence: TGTGCCAGCAGTTACTATTTCGGGACAGGGTTTACCGGGGAGCTGTTTTTT. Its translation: CASSYYFGTGFTGELFF.

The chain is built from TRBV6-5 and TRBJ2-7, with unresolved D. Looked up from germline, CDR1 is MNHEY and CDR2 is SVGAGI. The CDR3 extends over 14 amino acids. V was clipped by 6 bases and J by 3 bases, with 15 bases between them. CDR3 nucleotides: TGTGCCAGCAGGCTAGAAGCCGGCCGCTACGAGCAGTACTTC. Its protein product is CASRLEAGRYEQYF.

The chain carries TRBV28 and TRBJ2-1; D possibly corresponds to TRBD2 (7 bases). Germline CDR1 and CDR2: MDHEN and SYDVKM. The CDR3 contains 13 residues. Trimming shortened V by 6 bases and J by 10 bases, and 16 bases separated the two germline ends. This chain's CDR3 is CASRVGGVKEQFF. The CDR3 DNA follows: TGTGCCAGCAGAGTAGGGGGGGTTAAAGAGCAGTTCTTC.

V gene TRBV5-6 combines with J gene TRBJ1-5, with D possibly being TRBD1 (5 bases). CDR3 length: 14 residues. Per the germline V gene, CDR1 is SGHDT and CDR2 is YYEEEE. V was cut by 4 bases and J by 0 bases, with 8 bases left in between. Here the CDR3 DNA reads TGTGCCAGCAGCAACAGGAATAGCAATCAGCCCCAGCATTTT. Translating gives CASSNRNSNQPQHF.

The CDR3 DNA reads as TGTGCCAGCAGCCAAGGCCCCCTCTCTAGCGGGAGGATAGTAAATGAGCAGTTCTTC. Protein product: CASSQGPLSSGRIVNEQFF. The genes are TRBV3-1 (or the pseudogene TRBV3-2) and TRBJ2-1; the match to TRBD2 covers 11 bases. The trim removed 1 base at V and 7 bases at J, leaving 15 bases unmatched. In germline, CDR1 is LGHDT, CDR2 YNNKEL (reference sequence). This CDR3 contains 19 residues.

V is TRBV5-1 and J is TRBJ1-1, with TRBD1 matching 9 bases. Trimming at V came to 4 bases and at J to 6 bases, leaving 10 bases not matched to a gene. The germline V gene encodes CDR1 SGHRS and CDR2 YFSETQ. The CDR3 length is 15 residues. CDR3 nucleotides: TGCGCCAGCAGCCCCCCCGGGACAGGGCCGCCTGAAGCTTTCTTT. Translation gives CASSPPGTGPPEAFF. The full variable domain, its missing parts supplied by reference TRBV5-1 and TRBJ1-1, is KAGVTQTPRYLIKTRGQQVTLSCSPISGHRSVSWYQQTPGQGLQFLFEYFSETQRNKGNFPGRFSGRQFSNSRSEMNVSTLELGDSALYLCASSPPGTGPPEAFFGQGTRLTVV.

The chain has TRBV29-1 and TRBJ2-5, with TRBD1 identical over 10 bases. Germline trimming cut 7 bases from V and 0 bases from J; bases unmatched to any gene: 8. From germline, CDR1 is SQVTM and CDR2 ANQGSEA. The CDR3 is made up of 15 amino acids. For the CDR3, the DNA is TGCAGCGCTTTGGGGACAGGGGTTGACCAAGAGACCCAGTACTTC. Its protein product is CSALGTGVDQETQYF. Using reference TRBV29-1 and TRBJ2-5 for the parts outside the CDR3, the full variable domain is SAVISQKPSRDICQRGTSLTIQCQVDSQVTMMFWYRQQPGQSLTLIATANQGSEATYESGFVIDKFPISRPNLTFSTLTVSNMSPEDSSIYLCSALGTGVDQETQYFGPGTRLLVL.

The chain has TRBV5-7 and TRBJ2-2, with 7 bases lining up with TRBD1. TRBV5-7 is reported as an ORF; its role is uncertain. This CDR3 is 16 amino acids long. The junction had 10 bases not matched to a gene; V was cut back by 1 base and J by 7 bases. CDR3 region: CASSLIRRGQIGELFF. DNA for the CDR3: TGTGCCAGCAGCTTGATTAGAAGGGGGCAGATCGGGGAGCTGTTTTTT.

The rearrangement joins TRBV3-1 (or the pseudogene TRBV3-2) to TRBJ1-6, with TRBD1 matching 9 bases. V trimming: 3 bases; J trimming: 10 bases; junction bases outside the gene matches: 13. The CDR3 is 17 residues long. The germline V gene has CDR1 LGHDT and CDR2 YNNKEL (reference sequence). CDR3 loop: CASSQTPGQGIWSPLHF. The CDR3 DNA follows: TGTGCCAGCAGCCAGACTCCGGGACAGGGAATTTGGTCACCCCTCCACTTT.